The sequence of this T cell receptor (beta chain) was determined in a study of blood T cell repertoires in COVID-19. This CDR3 comprises 16 residues. Germline V CDR1 and CDR2: MDHEN, SYDVKM. Trimming cost V 4 bases and J 4 bases; bases outside gene matches: 11. Per the original data handling: The assay estimated nucleated cells by amplifying reference gene primers. Using immunoSEQ multiplex PCR, the repertoire was profiled, and TCRdb retains in-frame clones only, with some absent. That table furnishes V, J and clone size, whereas the DNA furnished D and trimming. The table includes about 190,000 clones, roughly 80% detected once.

The receptor was isolated from a man aged 45-65 years who had recovered from COVID-19. Sequencing was performed on peripheral blood. This chain joins TRBV28 and TRBJ2-3, with 7 nucleotides matching TRBD1. The CDR3, as DNA: TGTGCCAGCAGTTCCAGCGGACAGGTGGAAGCAGATACGCAGTATTTT. Its protein product is CASSSSGQVEADTQYF.